This record covers a single TCR beta chain. This entry is derived from a study of blood T cell repertoires in COVID-19. Overall study: The United States, Italy and Spain provided the acute and convalescent COVID-19 samples. T cells, B-cell-depleted T cells, or PBMCs provided the cDNA or gDNA that served as material.

Germline assignment: CDR1 SGHRS and CDR2 YFSETQ. Trimming stripped 1 base from V and 5 bases from J, with 16 bases between. The CDR3 extends over 15 amino acids. As processed by the authors: Estimated nucleated cell counts came from reference gene primer amplification. The assay was immunoSEQ multiplex PCR, and TCRdb's table has in-frame clones only and misses some. The V and J calls and clone size were taken over from that table, and D and trimming were inferred from the DNA. This table holds 70,000 to 75,000 clones, roughly 80% found once. The V and J genes are TRBV5-1 and TRBJ2-7, with D possibly matching TRBD2 (5 bases). This clonotype originated in a woman over 75 with active or convalescent COVID-19. The sequencing sample was made of peripheral blood. The CDR3 DNA reads TGCGCCAGCAGCTTGTCAGGCGGGCCTCTGAACGAGCAGTACTTC. Its translation is CASSLSGGPLNEQYF.